This TCR beta chain appears in the sequencing data of a study of blood T cells in healthy people across ages. Study findings and constraints: Any changes in expanded clonotypes were possibly confounded, as donor CMV status remained unknown.

Total RNA was isolated from each sample in quantities of at least 5.5 micrograms. CDR3 length: 12 residues. V was clipped by 4 bases and J by 5 bases, with 7 bases between them. Germline V gene lookup returns CDR1 KGHDR and CDR2 SFDVKD. Comments on this clonotype: The antigen is unknown.

Sample-barcoded 5' priming and a J-beta primer mix drove a second PCR of roughly 7 to 11 cycles. TCRdb reanalysed the 5' RACE reads using MiXCR and keeps one entry per CDR3 protein. Here the sample spans 750,000 to 950,000 distinct CDR3 sequences, around half being singletons. What was sequenced was blood. The receptor's source is a man aged 80 or over in good health. The V call is TRBV24-1, the J call TRBJ2-5; no reliable D call. Here the CDR3 reads CATSDSTETQYF. CDR3 DNA sequence: TGTGCCACCAGTGACTCCACTGAGACCCAGTACTTC.